This T cell receptor beta chain is drawn from a study of early T cells in non-severe SARS-CoV-2 infection. On the study more broadly: With bulk RNA from unsorted whole blood as input, sequencing yielded unpaired chains.

In TCRdb, the 5' RACE reads were re-called with MiXCR into one record per CDR3 protein. The sample consists of some 90,000 distinct CDR3 sequences, under 15% of them appearing once. This clonotype was counted between two and nine times. Its target is unknown. Study findings and constraints: VDJdb matching, biased toward anti-spike CD8 responses, missed private and CD4 specificities.

Sequencing was carried out using whole blood. The TCR sequence derives from an adult who was a healthcare worker with PCR-confirmed SARS-CoV-2 infection or an uninfected control (not recorded which).

The CDR3, as DNA: TGCAGTGCTAGAACCCACAGGGGGGGGTCCTACGAGCAGTACTTC. It specifies CSARTHRGGSYEQYF. V usage is TRBV20-1 and J usage is TRBJ2-7; the D gene is possibly TRBD1 (8 bases). This CDR3 contains 15 residues. The germline V gene has CDR1 DFQATT and CDR2 SNEGSKA (reference sequence). Trimming took 2 bases from V and 1 from J, leaving 15 bases between them.